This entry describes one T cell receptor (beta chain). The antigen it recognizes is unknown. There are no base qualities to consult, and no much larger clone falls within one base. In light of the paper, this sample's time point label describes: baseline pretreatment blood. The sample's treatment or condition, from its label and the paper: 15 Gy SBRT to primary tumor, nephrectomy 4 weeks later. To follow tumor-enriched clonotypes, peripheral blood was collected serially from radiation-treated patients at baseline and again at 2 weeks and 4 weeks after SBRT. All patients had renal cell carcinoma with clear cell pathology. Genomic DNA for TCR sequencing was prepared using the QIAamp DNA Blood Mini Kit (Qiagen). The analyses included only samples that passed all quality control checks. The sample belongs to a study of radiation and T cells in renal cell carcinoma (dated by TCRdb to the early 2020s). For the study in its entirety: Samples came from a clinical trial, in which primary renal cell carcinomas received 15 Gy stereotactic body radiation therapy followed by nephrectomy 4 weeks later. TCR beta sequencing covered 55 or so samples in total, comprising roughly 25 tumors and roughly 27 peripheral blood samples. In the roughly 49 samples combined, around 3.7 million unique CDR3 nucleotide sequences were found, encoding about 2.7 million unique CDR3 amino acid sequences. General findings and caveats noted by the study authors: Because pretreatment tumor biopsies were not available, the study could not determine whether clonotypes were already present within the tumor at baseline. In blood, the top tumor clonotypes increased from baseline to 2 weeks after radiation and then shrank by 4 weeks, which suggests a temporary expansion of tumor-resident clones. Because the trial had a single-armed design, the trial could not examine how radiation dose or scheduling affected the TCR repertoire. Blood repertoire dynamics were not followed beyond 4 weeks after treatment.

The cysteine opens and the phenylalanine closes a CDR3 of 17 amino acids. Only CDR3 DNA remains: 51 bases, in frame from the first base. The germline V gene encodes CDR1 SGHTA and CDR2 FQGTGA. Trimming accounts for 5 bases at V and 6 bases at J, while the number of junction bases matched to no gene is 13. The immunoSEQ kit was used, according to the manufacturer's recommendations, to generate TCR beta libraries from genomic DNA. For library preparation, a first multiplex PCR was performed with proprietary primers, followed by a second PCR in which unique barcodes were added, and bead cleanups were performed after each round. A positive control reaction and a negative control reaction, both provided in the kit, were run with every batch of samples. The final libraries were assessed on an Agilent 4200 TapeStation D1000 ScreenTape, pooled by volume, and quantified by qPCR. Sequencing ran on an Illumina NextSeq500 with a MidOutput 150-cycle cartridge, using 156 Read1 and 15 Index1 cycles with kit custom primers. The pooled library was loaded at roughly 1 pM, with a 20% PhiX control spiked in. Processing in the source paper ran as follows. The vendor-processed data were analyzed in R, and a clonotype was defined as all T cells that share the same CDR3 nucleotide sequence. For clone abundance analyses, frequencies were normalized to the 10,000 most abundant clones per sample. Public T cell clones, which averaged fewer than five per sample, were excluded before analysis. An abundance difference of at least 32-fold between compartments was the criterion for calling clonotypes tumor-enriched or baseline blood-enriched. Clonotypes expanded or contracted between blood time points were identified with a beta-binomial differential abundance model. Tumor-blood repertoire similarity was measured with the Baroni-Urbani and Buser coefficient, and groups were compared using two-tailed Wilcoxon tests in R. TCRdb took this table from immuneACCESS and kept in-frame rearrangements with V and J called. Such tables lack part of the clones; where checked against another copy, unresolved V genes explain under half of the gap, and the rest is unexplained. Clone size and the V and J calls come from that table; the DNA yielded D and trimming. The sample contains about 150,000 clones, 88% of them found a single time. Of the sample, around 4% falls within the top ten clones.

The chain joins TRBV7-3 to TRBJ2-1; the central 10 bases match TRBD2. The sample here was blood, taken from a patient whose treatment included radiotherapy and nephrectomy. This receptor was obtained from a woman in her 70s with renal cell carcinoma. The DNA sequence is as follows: TGTGCCAGCAGCCGCCTTAGCGGGGGGTCTGCGGGCAATGAGCAGTTCTTC. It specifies CASSRLSGGSAGNEQFF.